The 18 T cell receptor beta chains listed next were all sequenced from one sample in a study of OX40 agonist ivuxolimab in advanced cancers. The assay was immunoSEQ multiplex PCR, and TCRdb's table has in-frame clones only and misses some. The sample comprises about 67,000 clones, 90% to 95% of which are singletons, and roughly 2.4% rests with the top ten. Specimen: CD4+ or CD8+ T cells sorted from blood, collected in a trial of the OX40 agonist ivuxolimab. The receptors were sampled from an adult with an advanced solid tumor such as melanoma, head and neck, liver or kidney cancer.

The CDR3 DNA reads as TGTGCCAGCAGTGAAGCGGCAGGAGGCAATCAGCCCCAGCATTTT. This encodes CASSEAAGGNQPQHF. The genes are TRBV6-1 and TRBJ1-5; D is unclear. V was clipped by 0 bases and J by 2 bases, with 8 bases between them. Germline assignment: CDR1 MNHNS and CDR2 SASEGT. The CDR3 is 15 residues long.

This clone appeared a single time. J is TRBJ1-1 and V is TRBV5-1, with 9 bases aligning to TRBD1. The V segment lost 5 bases and the J segment 4 bases; nucleotides outside the gene matches: 6. This CDR3 comprises 14 residues. Germline CDR1 is SGHRS and CDR2 is YFSETQ. This chain's CDR3 is CASRQGAPATEAFF. The CDR3 coding sequence is TGCGCCAGCAGACAGGGGGCGCCGGCCACTGAAGCTTTCTTT.

V is TRBV19 and J is TRBJ1-2; 8 nucleotides line up with TRBD1. With V trimmed by 8 bases and J by 4 bases, 6 bases remained unmatched. Germline V CDR1 and CDR2: LNHDA, SQIVND (reference sequence). This CDR3 spans 13 amino acids. In DNA form, the CDR3 reads TGTGCCAGTGAACAGGGGGTGGGCTATGGCTACACCTTC. Protein product: CASEQGVGYGYTF.

The chain employs TRBV7-9 and TRBJ2-7; TRBD1 is a possible D gene (5 bases). This CDR3 region has 15 residues. V lost 5 bases to trimming and J lost 5 bases, with 19 bases between them. From germline, CDR1 is SEHNR and CDR2 FQNEAQ (reference sequence). The CDR3 here is CASSPARVGINEQYF. The CDR3 DNA reads TGTGCCAGCAGCCCAGCCAGGGTAGGGATAAACGAGCAGTACTTC.

This clone was seen more than once but under ten times. V and J are TRBV5-1 and TRBJ2-1; 10 bases are a match to TRBD2. CDR3 size: 15 residues. Germline V gene sequence: CDR1 SGHRS, CDR2 YFSETQ. V gave up 1 base and J gave up 4 bases; unmatched junction bases: 2. CDR3 region: CASSLSGGEYNEQFF. CDR3 DNA: TGCGCCAGCAGCTTGAGCGGGGGGGAATACAATGAGCAGTTCTTC.

This rearrangement joins TRBV6-1 to TRBJ2-3; D gene ambiguous. CDR1 is MNHNS, CDR2 SASEGT, per germline. The CDR3 covers 14 residues. The germline V and J ends were trimmed by 0 bases and 1 base, with 5 bases remaining between them. Here the CDR3 reads CASSEALRTDTQYF. CDR3 sequence (DNA): TGTGCCAGCAGTGAAGCGCTCCGCACAGATACGCAGTATTTT.

This sequence joins TRBV7-2 and TRBJ2-1; TRBD2 matches at 10 bases. Germline CDR1 SGHTA, CDR2 FQGNSA. The CDR3 has 16 residues. V was pared by 3 bases and J by 5 bases, with 7 bases of the junction left unmatched. CDR3 coding DNA: TGTGCCAGCAGCTTCGCTCCCGGACTAGCGGACAATGAGCAGTTCTTC. Encoded protein: CASSFAPGLADNEQFF.

The rearrangement uses TRBV30 and TRBJ1-1; TRBD1 matches at 7 bases. Germline lookup yields CDR1 GTSNPN and CDR2 SVGIG (reference sequence). The CDR3 covers 13 residues. The ends lost 5 bases at V and 0 bases at J; junction bases unmatched: 3. The CDR3 sequence: CAWAGQVNTEAFF. CDR3 sequence (DNA): TGTGCCTGGGCCGGACAGGTGAACACTGAAGCTTTCTTT.

The chain carries TRBV6-4 and TRBJ2-1; D is perhaps TRBD1 (5 bases). Germline V gene data show CDR1 as MRHNA and CDR2 as SNTAGT. V lost 3 bases to trimming and J lost 6 bases, with 15 bases between them. The CDR3 is 15 amino acids. The CDR3 reads CASSEKGRWGNEQFF. CDR3 DNA: TGTGCCAGCAGTGAAAAGGGGCGTTGGGGCAATGAGCAGTTCTTC.

This clone was seen once. The V and J genes are TRBV28 and TRBJ1-1; D ambiguous. The CDR3 is 14 amino acids. The V gene lost 6 bases and the J gene lost 3 bases, with 14 bases spanning the gap. The germline CDR1 and CDR2 sequences are MDHEN and SYDVKM. Written as DNA, the CDR3 is TGTGCCAGCAGGCCCGCGGGAGCGTACACTGAAGCTTTCTTT. Its translation is CASRPAGAYTEAFF. The variable domain in full, with the rest retrieved from reference TRBV28 and TRBJ1-1, is DVKVTQSSRYLVKRTGEKVFLECVQDMDHENMFWYRQDPGLGLRLIYFSYDVKMKEKGDIPEGYSVSREKKERFSLILESASTNQTSMYLCASRPAGAYTEAFFGQGTRLTVV.

The chain is built from TRBV28 and TRBJ2-7; possible D gene TRBD1, 6 bases. This CDR3 comprises 14 residues. The germline V gene encodes CDR1 MDHEN and CDR2 SYDVKM. V lost 6 bases to trimming and J lost 3 bases, with 15 bases between them. CDR3 residues: CASSPAGQLYEQYF. The CDR3 bases are TGTGCCAGCAGCCCCGCCGGACAGCTCTACGAGCAGTACTTC. The entire variable domain, with the rest obtained from reference TRBV28 and TRBJ2-7, is as follows: DVKVTQSSRYLVKRTGEKVFLECVQDMDHENMFWYRQDPGLGLRLIYFSYDVKMKEKGDIPEGYSVSREKKERFSLILESASTNQTSMYLCASSPAGQLYEQYFGPGTRLTVT.

The chain has TRBV2 and TRBJ1-1; 7 nucleotides align to TRBD1. The CDR3 spans 17 residues. CDR1 is SNHLY, CDR2 FYNNEI, per germline. The ends lost 7 bases at V and 3 bases at J; junction bases unmatched: 17. CDR3 sequence: CASNKKGRGRRDTEAFF. DNA of the CDR3: TGTGCCAGCAACAAAAAAGGGAGGGGGCGAAGGGACACTGAAGCTTTCTTT.

The chain uses TRBV28 and TRBJ1-1; 7 positions agree with TRBD1. The CDR3 has 14 amino acids. Germline CDR1 MDHEN, CDR2 SYDVKM. The V segment lost 6 bases and the J segment 6 bases; nucleotides outside the gene matches: 10. The CDR3 DNA sequence: TGTGCCAGCAGCTCAGGGGGGATTAGCCCTGAAGCTTTCTTT. This translates into CASSSGGISPEAFF. Together with reference TRBV28 and TRBJ1-1, the CDR3 gives the full variable domain: DVKVTQSSRYLVKRTGEKVFLECVQDMDHENMFWYRQDPGLGLRLIYFSYDVKMKEKGDIPEGYSVSREKKERFSLILESASTNQTSMYLCASSSGGISPEAFFGQGTRLTVV.

As for this clone: The sample contains more than one DNA sequence encoding this CDR3. J is TRBJ1-2 and V is TRBV28; D is unresolved. V dropped 5 bases and J dropped 3 bases, with 7 bases sitting between them. Germline V gene sequence: CDR1 MDHEN, CDR2 SYDVKM. This CDR3 is built from 12 residues. This CDR3 is CASSLGDYGYTF. CDR3 coding DNA: TGTGCCAGCAGTCTCGGCGACTATGGCTACACCTTC.

The chain recombines TRBV6-6 with TRBJ1-1; no firm D call. The CDR3 spans 14 residues. V was pared by 0 bases and J by 1 base, with 6 bases between. From germline, CDR1 is MNHNY and CDR2 SVGAGI (reference sequence). For the CDR3, the DNA is TGTGCCAGCAGTTACTCGTCAGAGAACACTGAAGCTTTCTTT. Its protein is CASSYSSENTEAFF.

The rearrangement links TRBV6-1 to TRBJ2-7, with a weak D call TRBD1 (5 bases). CDR1 MNHNS and CDR2 SASEGT come from the germline V gene. The CDR3 length is 16 residues. Trimming took off 2 bases at V and 0 bases at J, with 14 bases between the two ends. CDR3 in DNA: TGTGCCAGCAGTGAAACACCACAGGCAAGCTCCTACGAGCAGTACTTC. This translates into CASSETPQASSYEQYF.

This clone was counted only a few times. The chain carries TRBV25-1 and TRBJ2-3; 9 positions match TRBD1. CDR1 and CDR2 from the germline V gene are MGHDK and SYGVNS. V lost 4 bases to trimming and J lost 0 bases; unmatched junction nucleotides: 5. The CDR3 sequence is 16 residues long. CDR3 coding DNA: TGTGCCAGCAGTGCCGGACAGGGGCCTAGCACAGATACGCAGTATTTT. It codes for CASSAGQGPSTDTQYF.

J is TRBJ1-1 and V is TRBV18, with D maybe TRBD1 (5 bases). V lost 4 bases and J lost 1, with 13 bases in between. The CDR3 totals 15 residues. CDR1 KGHSH and CDR2 LQKENI come from the germline V gene. This chain's CDR3 is CASSLSGTANTEAFF. CDR3 nucleotide sequence: TGTGCCAGCTCACTATCCGGGACGGCGAACACTGAAGCTTTCTTT.